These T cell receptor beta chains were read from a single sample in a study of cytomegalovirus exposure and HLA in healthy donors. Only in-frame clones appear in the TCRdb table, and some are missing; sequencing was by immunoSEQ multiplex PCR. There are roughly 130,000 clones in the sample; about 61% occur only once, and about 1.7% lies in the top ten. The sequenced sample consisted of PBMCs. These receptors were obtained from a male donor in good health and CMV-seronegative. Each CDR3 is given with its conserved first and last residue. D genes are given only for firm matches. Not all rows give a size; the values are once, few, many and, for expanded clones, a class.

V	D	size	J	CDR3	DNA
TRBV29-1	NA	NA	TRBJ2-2	CSVANTGELFF	TGCAGCGTTGCTAACACCGGGGAGCTGTTTTTT
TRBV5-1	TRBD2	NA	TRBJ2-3	CASSPRLAGGLTDTQYF	TGCGCCAGCAGCCCCCGCCTAGCGGGGGGGCTCACAGATACGCAGTATTTT
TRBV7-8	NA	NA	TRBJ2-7	CASSWGVDEQYF	TGTGCCAGCAGCTGGGGAGTTGACGAGCAGTACTTC
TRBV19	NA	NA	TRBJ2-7	CASSVSKDRESYEQYF	TGTGCCAGTAGTGTCTCGAAGGACAGAGAGTCCTACGAGCAGTACTTC
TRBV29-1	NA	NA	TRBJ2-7	CSARGGTQKSSYEQYF	TGCAGCGCTAGGGGGGGAACGCAGAAAAGCTCCTACGAGCAGTACTTC
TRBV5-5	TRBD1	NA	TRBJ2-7	CASSLTGAAYEQYF	TGTGCCAGCAGCTTGACAGGGGCCGCCTACGAGCAGTACTTC
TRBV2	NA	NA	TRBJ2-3	CASSEEQRGTDTQYF	TGTGCCAGCAGTGAAGAGCAGAGGGGCACAGATACGCAGTATTTT
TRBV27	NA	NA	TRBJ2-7	CASRPGISYEQYF	TGTGCCAGCAGACCAGGGATTTCCTACGAGCAGTACTTC
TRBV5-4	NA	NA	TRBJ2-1	CASSPLGGGYNEQFF	TGTGCCAGCAGCCCTTTAGGGGGGGGATACAATGAGCAGTTCTTC
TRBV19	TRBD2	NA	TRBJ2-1	CASRGGAGGQAEQFF	TGTGCCAGTCGGGGGGGAGCGGGGGGGCAGGCTGAGCAGTTCTTC
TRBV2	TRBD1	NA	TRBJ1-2	CASTHQGEYGYGYTF	TGTGCCAGCACCCACCAGGGGGAGTACGGCTATGGCTACACCTTC
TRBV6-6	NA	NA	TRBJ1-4	CASSYLSGRDEKLFF	TGTGCCAGCAGTTATTTGTCAGGGAGGGATGAAAAACTGTTTTTT
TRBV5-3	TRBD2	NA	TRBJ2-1	CARSVRGGVYNEQFF	TGTGCCAGAAGCGTTCGTGGGGGGGTCTACAATGAGCAGTTCTTC
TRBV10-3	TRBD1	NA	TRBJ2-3	CAISDSTGSDTQYF	TGTGCCATCAGTGACTCGACAGGGAGTGATACGCAGTATTTT
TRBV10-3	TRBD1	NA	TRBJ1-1	CAITTGTGGFEAFF	TGTGCCATCACTACCGGGACAGGGGGCTTTGAAGCTTTCTTT
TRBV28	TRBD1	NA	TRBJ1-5	CASSLFAGTGRGSNQPQHF	TGTGCCAGCAGTTTATTTGCGGGGACAGGGCGGGGTAGCAATCAGCCCCAGCATTTT
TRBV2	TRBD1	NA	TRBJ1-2	CASSGTGGDGYTF	TGTGCCAGCAGTGGGACAGGGGGAGATGGCTACACCTTC
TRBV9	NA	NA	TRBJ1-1	CASSVDRNTEAFF	TGTGCCAGCAGCGTGGACAGAAACACTGAAGCTTTCTTT
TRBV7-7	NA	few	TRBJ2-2	CASSLGRNTGELFF	TGTGCCAGCAGCTTAGGCAGAAACACCGGGGAGCTGTTTTTT
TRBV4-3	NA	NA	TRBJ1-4	CASSQAPNEKLFF	TGCGCCAGCAGCCAGGCCCCTAATGAAAAACTGTTTTTT
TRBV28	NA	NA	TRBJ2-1	CASSLRQAIRFSYNEQFF	TGTGCCAGCAGTTTAAGGCAGGCCATCCGATTCTCCTACAATGAGCAGTTCTTC
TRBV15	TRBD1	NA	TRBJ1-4	CATSGGQTTNEKLFF	TGTGCCACCAGCGGGGGACAGACAACTAATGAAAAACTGTTTTTT
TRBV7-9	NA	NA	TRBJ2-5	CASSLWVSAVYQETQYF	TGTGCCAGCAGCTTATGGGTTTCCGCGGTTTACCAAGAGACCCAGTACTTC
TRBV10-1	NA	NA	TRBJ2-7	CVSSEATTGEQYF	TGCGTCAGCAGTGAGGCCACCACGGGGGAGCAGTACTTC